These 32 T cell receptor beta chains came from one sample sequenced in a study of T cell changes during pregnancy in multiple sclerosis. Profiling relied on immunoSEQ multiplex PCR, and the TCRdb table lists in-frame clones only, not all of them. The sample lists fewer than 50,000 clones, about 90% occurring once. Sequencing used peripheral blood, obtained in the second trimester of pregnancy. Source of these receptors: a female donor in good health, enrolled as a control in a pregnancy study.

The chain joins TRBV11-3 to TRBJ1-2, with unresolved D. The CDR3 runs 15 residues. Trimming took off 5 bases at V and 4 bases at J, with 17 bases between the two ends. Germline assignment: CDR1 SGHNT and CDR2 YENEEA. CDR3 loop: CASSRFSGEGYGYTF. The CDR3 nucleotides are TGTGCCAGCAGCCGGTTTTCTGGGGAGGGCTATGGCTACACCTTC. Filled out from reference TRBV11-3 and TRBJ1-2, the complete variable domain reads EAGVVQSPRYKIIEKKQPVAFWCNPISGHNTLYWYLQNLGQGPELLIRYENEEAVDDSQLPKDRFSAERLKGVDSTLKIQPAELGDSAVYLCASSRFSGEGYGYTFGSGTRLTVV.

V is TRBV6-4 and J is TRBJ2-1; 8 bases are a match to TRBD2. The CDR3 length is 14 residues. Germline loops: CDR1 MRHNA, CDR2 SNTAGT. J was trimmed by 8 bases and V by 2 bases; bases with no gene match: 5. The CDR3 coding sequence is TGTGCCAGCAGTGACACGGGAGGGGAGGATGAGCAGTTCTTC. Protein sequence: CASSDTGGEDEQFF.

This chain joins TRBV9 and TRBJ1-1; possible D gene TRBD1, 6 bases. This CDR3 is built from 15 residues. Germline CDR1 SGDLS, CDR2 YYNGEE. The V end was cut by 3 bases, the J end by 0 bases, with 12 bases between. CDR3 nucleotides: TGTGCCAGCAGCGCGGGGACACGGATGAACACTGAAGCTTTCTTT. It encodes CASSAGTRMNTEAFF.

The gene calls are TRBV6-5 and TRBJ1-2; D is unclear. With 3 bases removed from V and 4 bases from J, the gap between germline ends came to 12 bases. Germline loops: CDR1 MNHEY, CDR2 SVGAGI. CDR3 length: 14 residues. The CDR3 sequence: CASSYKKSGYGYTF. In DNA, the CDR3 is TGTGCCAGCAGTTATAAAAAGTCGGGCTATGGCTACACCTTC.

The chain couples TRBV5-4 to TRBJ1-2; D is undetermined. V lost 4 bases, J lost 7 bases, and 14 bases lay in between. CDR1 SGHNT and CDR2 YYREEE come from the germline V gene (reference sequence). This CDR3 has 13 amino acids. The CDR3 loop is CASSRGSPSGYTF. The CDR3 bases are TGTGCCAGCAGCCGTGGCTCCCCTTCTGGCTACACCTTC.

The gene calls are TRBV5-4 and TRBJ2-1; a possible D gene is TRBD2 (6 bases). Germline CDR1 SGHNT, CDR2 YYREEE (reference sequence). The CDR3 has 15 residues. Trimming took 1 base from V and 5 from J, leaving 13 bases between them. The CDR3: CASSLSRDQNNEQFF. The CDR3 coding sequence is TGTGCCAGCAGCTTGTCGCGGGATCAAAACAATGAGCAGTTCTTC. Variable domain in full (rest from reference TRBV5-4 and TRBJ2-1): ETGVTQSPTHLIKTRGQQVTLRCSSQSGHNTVSWYQQALGQGPQFIFQYYREEENGRGNFPPRFSGLQFPNYSSELNVNALELDDSALYLCASSLSRDQNNEQFFGPGTRLTVL.

This chain uses TRBV30 with TRBJ2-7; D is possibly TRBD1 (5 bases). Germline V gene data show CDR1 as GTSNPN and CDR2 as SVGIG (reference sequence). This CDR3 comprises 13 residues. V gave up 2 bases and J gave up 0 bases, with 8 bases separating them. The CDR3 DNA follows: TGTGCCTGGAGTAGGGGTAGCTCCTACGAGCAGTACTTC. Protein product: CAWSRGSSYEQYF.

CDR3 DNA sequence: TGTGCCAGCAGTGAACAAGTAGGAGGGAACACCGGGGAGCTGTTTTTT. Translation: CASSEQVGGNTGELFF. The rearrangement links TRBV6-1 to TRBJ2-2; D perhaps matches TRBD2 (5 bases). The CDR3 contains 16 residues. Germline V CDR1 and CDR2: MNHNS, SASEGT. The germline V and J ends were trimmed by 2 bases and 1 base, with 11 bases remaining between them.

This chain joins TRBV7-9 and TRBJ1-1, with D possibly being TRBD1 (5 bases). CDR3 length: 14 residues. The germline V gene has CDR1 SEHNR and CDR2 FQNEAQ (reference sequence). V was pared by 3 bases and J by 4 bases, with 12 bases between. CDR3 coding DNA: TGTGCCAGCAGCTTGATAACCGGGGGCACTGAAGCTTTCTTT. The encoded protein is CASSLITGGTEAFF.

The chain uses TRBV19 and TRBJ1-5; TRBD1 is a possible D gene (6 bases). The CDR3 totals 15 residues. V gave up 4 bases and J gave up 2 bases, with 12 bases separating them. Germline V gives CDR1 LNHDA, CDR2 SQIVND (reference sequence). CDR3 sequence reads: CASSTGQLGNQPQHF. The CDR3 DNA reads as TGTGCCAGTAGTACCGGACAGTTGGGCAATCAGCCCCAGCATTTT.

This clone is a singleton in its sample. The V call is TRBV27, the J call TRBJ2-7; D call uncertain. Germline assignment: CDR1 MNHEY and CDR2 SMNVEV (reference sequence). The ends were cut back, 5 bases at V and 4 bases at J, with 12 bases in the middle. There are 13 residues in the CDR3. CDR3 bases: TGTGCCAGCAGTCTCGAGGCGCGGTACGAGCAGTACTTC. This sequence encodes CASSLEARYEQYF.

This clone has only a few counts. This chain uses TRBV9 with TRBJ1-1; D is perhaps TRBD1 (6 bases). The CDR3 spans 14 residues. The V end lost 3 bases, the J end lost 1 base, and 10 bases lay between the germline ends. Per germline, CDR1 SGDLS and CDR2 YYNGEE. The CDR3 region has the DNA TGTGCCAGCAGCGAACAACAGGGGAACACTGAAGCTTTCTTT. The encoded protein is CASSEQQGNTEAFF.

The rearrangement uses TRBV6-5 and TRBJ1-4; 7 nucleotides line up with TRBD1. V was pared by 6 bases and J by 8 bases, with 6 bases of the junction left unmatched. Germline V gene sequence: CDR1 MNHEY, CDR2 SVGAGI. The CDR3 is made up of 13 amino acids. The CDR3 region has the DNA TGTGCCAGCAGCAGACAGGGAAACGAAAAACTGTTTTTT. Translated: CASSRQGNEKLFF.

This sequence joins TRBV27 and TRBJ1-2, with a weak D call TRBD1 (5 bases). Trimming cost V 3 bases and J 4 bases, with 9 bases left between them. The CDR3 runs to 13 residues. CDR1 and CDR2 from the germline V gene are MNHEY and SMNVEV (reference sequence). CDR3 nucleotide sequence: TGTGCCAGCAGTTTGGCGGGGGGCTATGGCTACACCTTC. Translating gives CASSLAGGYGYTF.

The V gene is TRBV27, the J gene TRBJ2-5; 12 positions agree with TRBD2. This CDR3 has 14 amino acids. Germline assignment: CDR1 MNHEY and CDR2 SMNVEV (reference sequence). V shed 4 bases and J 4 bases; nucleotides not matched to a gene: 1. This chain's CDR3 is CASSWGLAGETQYF. The CDR3 DNA reads as TGTGCCAGCAGTTGGGGACTAGCGGGAGAGACCCAGTACTTC.

The chain recombines TRBV4-3 with TRBJ1-5; no reliable D call. Trimming removed 4 bases from V and 0 bases from J, with 13 bases in between. Germline loops: CDR1 LGHNA, CDR2 YSLEER. The CDR3 is 16 residues long. CDR3 nucleotide sequence: TGCGCCAGCAGCCCTACGACCGGGGATAGCAATCAGCCCCAGCATTTT. Translation: CASSPTTGDSNQPQHF.

The chain couples TRBV7-8 to TRBJ2-5, with TRBD2 as a possible D gene (5 bases). The CDR3 runs to 15 residues. Germline V gene sequence: CDR1 SGHVS, CDR2 FQNEAQ. Trimming cost V 4 bases and J 2 bases, with 14 bases left between them. Here the CDR3 DNA reads TGTGCCAGCAGCTCCAGTCTGACTAAGCAAGAGACCCAGTACTTC. It yields the protein CASSSSLTKQETQYF. Combining the CDR3 with reference TRBV7-8 and TRBJ2-5 gives the whole variable domain GAGVSQSPRYKVAKRGQDVALRCDPISGHVSLFWYQQALGQGPEFLTYFQNEAQLDKSGLPSDRFFAERPEGSVSTLKIQRTQQEDSAVYLCASSSSLTKQETQYFGPGTRLLVL.

This clone was observed a handful of times. V gene TRBV6-1 combines with J gene TRBJ2-7; TRBD1 matches 10 bases. Germline CDR1 reads MNHNS; CDR2 reads SASEGT. The CDR3 runs 14 residues. The V segment lost 5 bases and the J segment 4 bases; nucleotides outside the gene matches: 5. For the CDR3, the DNA is TGTGCCAGCAGTCGGGGACAGGGGAGATACGAGCAGTACTTC. It specifies CASSRGQGRYEQYF.

The chain is built from TRBV30 and TRBJ1-6, with D possibly TRBD1 on 5 matching bases. The ends were cut back, 0 bases at V and 5 bases at J, with 5 bases in the middle. This CDR3 has 13 residues. CDR1 is GTSNPN and CDR2 is SVGIG in the germline V gene (reference sequence). The CDR3: CAWSVQDNSPLHF. CDR3 nucleotides: TGTGCCTGGAGTGTACAGGATAATTCACCCCTCCACTTT.

The rearrangement uses TRBV7-2 and TRBJ1-1; possibly TRBD1 for D (5 bases). Deletions cut 7 bases from V and 11 bases from J, with 17 bases between. The CDR3 consists of 12 residues. Germline assignment: CDR1 SGHTA and CDR2 FQGNSA. This chain's CDR3 is CASTTLGQSAFF. As DNA, the CDR3 is TGTGCCAGCACCACTCTCGGACAATCGGCTTTCTTT.

The CDR3 loop reads CASGKREGWYNEQFF. CDR3 nucleotides: TGTGCCAGCGGAAAGCGGGAGGGCTGGTACAATGAGCAGTTCTTC. The V and J genes are TRBV9 and TRBJ2-1, with 10 bases fitting TRBD2. V dropped 7 bases and J dropped 4; count of bases not matched to a gene: 8. The CDR3 contains 15 residues. Germline-derived CDR1 and CDR2 are SGDLS and YYNGEE.

V usage is TRBV19 and J usage is TRBJ1-5, with unresolved D. Germline CDR1 and CDR2: LNHDA and SQIVND (reference sequence). The CDR3 length is 19 residues. Trimming removed 5 bases at V and 0 bases at J, with 23 bases between. Written as DNA, the CDR3 is TGTGCCAGTAGTCCCAGACACTCCACAATTGACTATAGCAATCAGCCCCAGCATTTT. Translating it yields CASSPRHSTIDYSNQPQHF.

The gene calls are TRBV25-1 and TRBJ2-5, with 8 nucleotides matching TRBD2. CDR1 and CDR2 (germline): MGHDK, SYGVNS. The CDR3 consists of 18 residues. The J segment lost 5 bases and the V segment lost 0 bases, leaving 14 bases of the junction unmatched. The CDR3 region has the DNA TGTGCCAGCAGTGAATACTTAGTGGGTAGCGGGATACGGGAGACCCAGTACTTC. This sequence encodes CASSEYLVGSGIRETQYF.

This rearrangement joins TRBV6-1 to TRBJ2-3; TRBD2 matches 10 bases. Germline assignment: CDR1 MNHNS and CDR2 SASEGT. The CDR3 has 15 residues. With V trimmed by 3 bases and J by 2 bases, 2 bases remained unmatched. This CDR3 reads CASSELAGATDTQYF. CDR3 DNA: TGTGCCAGCAGTGAGCTAGCGGGAGCCACAGATACGCAGTATTTT.

The chain uses TRBV30 and TRBJ1-1, with TRBD1 matching over 7 bases. Germline CDR1 and CDR2: GTSNPN and SVGIG (reference sequence). Trimming removed 6 bases from V and 0 bases from J; junction bases left unmatched: 7. The CDR3 length is 14 residues. Here the CDR3 reads CACRPGQLNTEAFF. The DNA for the CDR3 is TGTGCCTGCCGCCCGGGACAGTTGAACACTGAAGCTTTCTTT. The whole variable domain, filled in from reference TRBV30 and TRBJ1-1, reads SQTIHQWPATLVQPVGSPLSLECTVEGTSNPNLYWYRQAAGRGLQLLFYSVGIGQISSEVPQNLSASRPQDRQFILSSKKLLLSDSGFYLCACRPGQLNTEAFFGQGTRLTVV.

The rearrangement uses TRBV11-2 and TRBJ1-1; D is ambiguous. V was pared by 0 bases and J by 5 bases, with 7 bases between. The CDR3 totals 13 residues. Germline V gene sequence: CDR1 SGHAT, CDR2 FQNNGV. CDR3 coding DNA: TGTGCCAGCAGCTTAGAAGAGTATACTGAAGCTTTCTTT. Its translation is CASSLEEYTEAFF.

The genes are TRBV7-6 and TRBJ2-7; the match to TRBD2 covers 9 bases. The CDR3 length is 15 residues. With V trimmed by 1 base and J by 3 bases, 4 bases remained unmatched. The V gene's germline CDR1 is SGHVS and CDR2 FNYEAQ. The CDR3 reads CASSLDTSGYYEQYF. Here the CDR3 DNA reads TGTGCCAGCAGCTTAGACACTAGCGGGTACTACGAGCAGTACTTC.

This chain joins TRBV5-6 and TRBJ2-4; 8 bases fit TRBD2. Germline V CDR1 and CDR2: SGHDT, YYEEEE. V lost 3 bases to trimming and J lost 7 bases; unmatched junction nucleotides: 6. The CDR3 runs 14 residues. In DNA, the CDR3 is TGTGCCAGCAGCTCACCCGGGGGGGCGAACATTCAGTACTTC. This encodes CASSSPGGANIQYF.

J is TRBJ1-2 and V is TRBV19, with TRBD1 matching over 10 bases. Germline CDR1 LNHDA, CDR2 SQIVND (reference sequence). The CDR3 covers 15 residues. V shed 6 bases, J shed 4 bases, and the junction held 8 bases outside the gene matches. The CDR3 sequence is CASRPTGGYGYGYTF. In nucleotides, the CDR3 is TGTGCCAGTAGGCCGACAGGGGGCTACGGCTATGGCTACACCTTC.

V gene TRBV19 combines with J gene TRBJ2-2, with TRBD2 identical over 8 bases. The CDR3 spans 14 residues. CDR1 is LNHDA and CDR2 is SQIVND in the germline V gene (reference sequence). V was pared by 4 bases and J by 5 bases, with 3 bases of the junction left unmatched. CDR3: CASSTAGVTGELFF. Written as DNA, the CDR3 is TGTGCCAGTAGTACAGCGGGAGTAACCGGGGAGCTGTTTTTT.

The V gene is TRBV11-2, the J gene TRBJ2-7, with TRBD2 as a possible D gene (6 bases). The length of the CDR3 is 13 residues. Germline V CDR1 and CDR2: SGHAT, FQNNGV. V lost 5 bases and J 6 bases, leaving 14 bases between the germline ends. The CDR3 bases are TGTGCCAGCAGCCCTAGACCCGGGGGCGAGCAGTACTTC. It yields the protein CASSPRPGGEQYF.

The chain links TRBV4-2 to TRBJ1-2; possibly TRBD1 for D (6 bases). This CDR3 comprises 15 residues. Trimming removed 4 bases from V and 4 bases from J, with 16 bases in between. Germline-derived CDR1 and CDR2 are LGHNA and YNFKEQ. The CDR3 coding sequence is TGTGCCAGCAGCCCAGGAGAGGGGGATATCTATGGCTACACCTTC. Protein product: CASSPGEGDIYGYTF.